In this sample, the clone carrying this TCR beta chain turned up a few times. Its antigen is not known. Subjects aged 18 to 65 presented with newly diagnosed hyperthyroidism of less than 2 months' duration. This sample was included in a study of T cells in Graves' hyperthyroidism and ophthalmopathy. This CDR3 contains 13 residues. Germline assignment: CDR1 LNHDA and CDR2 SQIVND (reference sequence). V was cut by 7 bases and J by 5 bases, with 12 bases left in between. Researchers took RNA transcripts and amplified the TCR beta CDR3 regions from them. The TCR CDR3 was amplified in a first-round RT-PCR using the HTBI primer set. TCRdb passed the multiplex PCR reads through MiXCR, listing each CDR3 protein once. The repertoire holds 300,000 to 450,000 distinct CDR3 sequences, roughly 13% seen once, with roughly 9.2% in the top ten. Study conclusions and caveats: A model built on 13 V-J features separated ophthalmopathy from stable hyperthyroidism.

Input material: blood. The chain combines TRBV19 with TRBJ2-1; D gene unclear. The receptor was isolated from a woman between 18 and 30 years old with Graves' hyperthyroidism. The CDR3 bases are TGTGCCAGTAACCCGGGCTGGCACAATGAGCAGTTCTTC. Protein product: CASNPGWHNEQFF.